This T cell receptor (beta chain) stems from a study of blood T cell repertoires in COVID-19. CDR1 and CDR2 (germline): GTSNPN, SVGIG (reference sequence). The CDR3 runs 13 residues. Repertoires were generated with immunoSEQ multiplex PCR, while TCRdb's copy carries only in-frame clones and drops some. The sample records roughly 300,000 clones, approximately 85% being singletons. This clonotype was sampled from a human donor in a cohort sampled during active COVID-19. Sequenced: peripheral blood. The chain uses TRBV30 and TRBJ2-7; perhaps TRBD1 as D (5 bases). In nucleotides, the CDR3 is TGTGCTTGCGACAGAACCCCTCCATACGAGCAGTACTTC. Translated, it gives CACDRTPPYEQYF.